These T cell receptor beta chains were read from a single sample in a study of T cells in Graves' hyperthyroidism and ophthalmopathy. TCRdb recomputed calls from the multiplex PCR reads with MiXCR, one row per CDR3 protein. The sample carries roughly 280,000 distinct CDR3 sequences, about 20% recorded once. The sample taken for sequencing was blood. These receptors were taken from a man aged 30 to 39 with Graves' ophthalmopathy. The CDR3 runs from the conserved cysteine through the conserved F or W. Fields, in order: D gene, V gene, clone size, J gene, CDR3 DNA, CDR3 protein. The D gene is left open where the match is weak. Clone size is not always given. Where it is, it says once, few, many or a class for expanded clones.

D: TRBD2
V: TRBV18
size: -
J: TRBJ2-3
DNA: TGTGCCAGCTCACCACCGGCTAGCGGGAGGTCAGATACGCAGTATTTT
CDR3: CASSPPASGRSDTQYF

D: -
V: TRBV5-1
size: few
J: TRBJ2-2
DNA: TGCGCCAGCAGCTTGTCGTCAGGCCTGAACACCGGGGAGCTGTTTTTT
CDR3: CASSLSSGLNTGELFF

D: TRBD1
V: TRBV4-1
size: few
J: TRBJ1-2
DNA: TGCGCCAGCAGCCGCGGGGCCGGGACAGGCTATGGCTACACCTTC
CDR3: CASSRGAGTGYGYTF

D: TRBD2
V: TRBV28
size: -
J: TRBJ2-2
DNA: TGTGCCAGCAGTTTAAGGACTAGCCTAGCCGGGGAGCTGTTTTTT
CDR3: CASSLRTSLAGELFF

D: -
V: TRBV24-1
size: -
J: TRBJ1-2
DNA: TGTGCCACCAGTGAGGGCGGGGCCCAGAGATCCTATGGCTACACCTTC
CDR3: CATSEGGAQRSYGYTF

D: -
V: TRBV10-3
size: few
J: TRBJ2-1
DNA: TGTGCCATCAGGGCTACCTCCTACAATGAGCAGTTCTTC
CDR3: CAIRATSYNEQFF

D: TRBD2
V: TRBV9
size: -
J: TRBJ2-1
DNA: TGTGCCAGCAGCGAGGGACAGGGGCCTAGCGGGAGGGCGAGACCCCGAGAGGAGCAGTTCTTC
CDR3: CASSEGQGPSGRARPREEQFF

D: TRBD1
V: TRBV7-3
size: -
J: TRBJ2-1
DNA: TGTGCCAGCAGCGTAACCGGGACAGGGCAATACAATGAGCAGTTCTTC
CDR3: CASSVTGTGQYNEQFF

D: TRBD2
V: TRBV5-6
size: few
J: TRBJ2-7
DNA: TGTGCCAGCAGCTTCGGACTAGCGGGAGACGAGCAGTACTTC
CDR3: CASSFGLAGDEQYF

D: -
V: TRBV11-3
size: few
J: TRBJ2-7
DNA: TGTGCCAGCAGCTTAGATACGAGGGTTTCCGGCGAGCAGTACTTC
CDR3: CASSLDTRVSGEQYF

D: -
V: TRBV11-2
size: few
J: TRBJ2-5
DNA: TGTGCCAGCAGCTTAGGGAGTTTCCAAGAGACCCAGTACTTC
CDR3: CASSLGSFQETQYF

D: -
V: TRBV19
size: -
J: TRBJ2-2
DNA: TGTGCCAGTAGCGAACAGCCCTCGTGGACCGGGGAGCTGTTTTTT
CDR3: CASSEQPSWTGELFF

D: -
V: TRBV6-1
size: -
J: TRBJ2-1
DNA: TGTGCCAGCAGTGGTATGGGCTTGGGAGAGCAGTTCTTC
CDR3: CASSGMGLGEQFF

D: -
V: TRBV18
size: -
J: TRBJ2-3
DNA: TGTGCCAGCTCACCGTACAGCGGCGCAGATACGCAGTATTTT
CDR3: CASSPYSGADTQYF